The 13 T cell receptor beta chains below come from one sample, sequenced in a study of T cells in women clearing cervical HPV infection. Only in-frame clones appear in the TCRdb table, and some are missing; sequencing was by immunoSEQ multiplex PCR. The sample table includes about 35,000 clones. The source material was blood buffy coat. The receptor set was obtained from a woman aged 18 to 75 with a cervical HPV16 infection that either progressed to CIN3+ or cleared (not recorded which).

On this clone itself: Sequencing ends 3 residues short of the CDR3 end; the germline J gene provides the rest. The rearrangement joins TRBV5-1 to TRBJ1-2, with 9 bases matching TRBD1. The CDR3 is 14 residues long. Trimming at V came to 6 bases and at J to 4 bases, leaving 7 bases not matched to a gene. The V gene's germline CDR1 is SGHRS and CDR2 YFSETQ. CDR3 DNA, as far as it was read: TGCGCCAGCACTGAGGGACAGGGTCTCTATGGC. It is translated as CASTEGQGLYG. The CDR3 in full is CASTEGQGLYGYTF.

As for this clone: The read is 3 residues too short to cover the CDR3 end, so that end is filled in from the germline J gene. This chain uses TRBV6-1 with TRBJ1-6; D uncertain. Between the trimmed V and J ends, which lost 1 base and 9 bases, there was a span of 13 bases. The germline gives CDR1 MNHNS, CDR2 SASEGT. CDR3 length: 15 residues. This chain's CDR3 is CASSEEPGKSSPLHF. The sequenced part of the CDR3 DNA is TGTGCCAGCAGTGAAGAGCCAGGAAAAAGTTCACCC.

On this clone: The CDR3 is cut off 3 residues early in the read; its end comes from the germline J gene. The chain recombines TRBV12-3 or TRBV12-4 with TRBJ2-5; D gene ambiguous. The CDR3 sequence is 13 residues long. V lost 3 bases and J lost 4, with 9 bases in between. The CDR3 bases that were read are TGTGCCAGCAGTTTTGTCCTCGGAGAGACC. Translation: CASSFVLGET. The complete CDR3 reads CASSFVLGETQYF.

With respect to this clone: The CDR3 is cut off 3 residues early in the read; its end comes from the germline J gene. The chain couples TRBV6-2 or TRBV6-3 to TRBJ1-2, with D uncertain. Germline V gene data show CDR1 as MNHEY and CDR2 as SVGEGT. The CDR3 runs to 15 residues. The chain's CDR3 is CASTQGLARTYDYTF. CDR3 DNA, as far as it was read: TGTGCCAGCACTCAAGGACTAGCACGGACCTACGAC.

A word on this clone: The read is 3 residues too short to cover the CDR3 end, so that end is filled in from the germline J gene. This chain links TRBV20-1 with TRBJ2-3; 8 positions agree with TRBD1. The CDR3 length is 14 residues. The J segment lost 3 bases and the V segment lost 6 bases, leaving 8 bases of the junction unmatched. Germline CDR1 and CDR2: DFQATT and SNEGSKA (reference sequence). Partial CDR3 DNA: TGCAGTGCACCCCGACAGGGGATTACAGATACG. Its protein is CSAPRQGITDT. The complete CDR3 protein is CSAPRQGITDTQYF.

Turning to this clone: The read is 3 residues too short to cover the CDR3 end, so that end is filled in from the germline J gene. J is TRBJ2-2 and V is TRBV2; TRBD1 agrees at 9 bases. Germline-derived CDR1 and CDR2 are SNHLY and FYNNEI. This CDR3 region has 17 residues. The CDR3 protein is CASRQLTGGANDEKLFF. CDR3 DNA (partial): TGTGCCAGCAGGCAACTGACAGGGGGGGCTAATGATGAAAAG.

Points on this clone: The read terminates 3 residues before the CDR3 end, so the remaining end is supplied by the germline J gene. V gene TRBV20-1 combines with J gene TRBJ2-7; D gene ambiguous. Trimming took off 3 bases at V and 2 bases at J, with 8 bases between the two ends. Germline V CDR1 and CDR2: DFQATT, SNEGSKA (reference sequence). This CDR3 spans 12 amino acids. Here the CDR3 reads CSARVTPYEQYF. The sequenced CDR3 bases are TGCAGTGCTAGGGTGACACCCTACGAG.

Points on this clone: The CDR3 extends 3 residues past the end of the read, so its final part is completed from the germline J gene. V gene TRBV30 combines with J gene TRBJ2-1; D may be TRBD2 (5 bases). This CDR3 has 14 amino acids. Per germline, CDR1 GTSNPN and CDR2 SVGIG (reference sequence). V was pared by 2 bases and J by 0 bases, with 8 bases between. The sequenced CDR3 bases are TGTGCCTGGAGTACGGGGAGCTCCTACAATGAG. The encoded protein is CAWSTGSSYNE. The whole CDR3 sequence is CAWSTGSSYNEQFF.

In regard to this clone: The CDR3 end lies 3 residues beyond the end of the read and is filled in from the germline J gene. V and J are TRBV5-4 and TRBJ2-1, with D uncertain. The CDR3 sequence is 14 residues long. Germline V lookup: CDR1 SGHNT, CDR2 YYREEE (reference sequence). Deletions cut 3 bases from V and 3 bases from J, with 10 bases between. The CDR3 bases that were read are TGTGCCAGCAGCTCCCCAGGAAACTACAATGAG. It yields the protein CASSSPGNYNE. The entire CDR3 reads CASSSPGNYNEQFF. Complete variable domain (other parts from reference TRBV5-4 and TRBJ2-1): ETGVTQSPTHLIKTRGQQVTLRCSSQSGHNTVSWYQQALGQGPQFIFQYYREEENGRGNFPPRFSGLQFPNYSSELNVNALELDDSALYLCASSSPGNYNEQFFGPGTRLTVL.

For this clone: The CDR3 extends 3 residues past the end of the read, so its final part is completed from the germline J gene. The chain employs TRBV7-9 and TRBJ1-6; 8 bases are a match to TRBD1. The CDR3 totals 15 residues. Trimming removed 5 bases from V and 5 bases from J; junction bases left unmatched: 5. CDR1 and CDR2 (germline): SEHNR, FQNEAQ (reference sequence). The CDR3 sequence is CASSAQGADNSPLHF. Partial CDR3 DNA: TGTGCCAGCAGCGCTCAGGGGGCGGATAATTCACCC.

Concerning this clone: The read is 3 residues too short to cover the CDR3 end, so that end is filled in from the germline J gene. V is TRBV7-9 and J is TRBJ1-2; 9 bases line up with TRBD1. Germline values: CDR1 SEHNR, CDR2 FQNEAQ (reference sequence). CDR3 length: 14 residues. The CDR3 sequence is CASSLGQGSPYYTF. The sequenced part of the CDR3 DNA is TGTGCCAGCAGCCTCGGACAGGGGTCACCGTAC.

About this clone itself: The read ends 3 residues shy of where the CDR3 ends; the end is completed using the germline J gene. The chain links TRBV18 to TRBJ1-5, with TRBD1 matching 8 bases. This CDR3 region has 17 residues. Germline values: CDR1 KGHSH, CDR2 LQKENI. V lost 3 bases, J lost 5 bases, and 12 bases stayed unmatched. CDR3 loop: CASSPAIVGTGDQPQHF. The sequenced part of the CDR3 DNA is TGTGCCAGCTCACCGGCAATAGTGGGGACAGGAGATCAGCCC.

On this clone itself: The DNA ends 3 residues before the CDR3 does, and the rest of the CDR3 is filled in from the germline J gene. The rearrangement links TRBV20-1 to TRBJ2-1; 10 bases agree with TRBD2. The CDR3 covers 14 residues. V was clipped by 8 bases and J by 4 bases; unmatched bases: 8. Germline loops: CDR1 DFQATT, CDR2 SNEGSKA (reference sequence). The CDR3 DNA, read in part, is TGCAGTACAGGGGGGACTAGCGTATACAATGAG. Encoded protein: CSTGGTSVYNE. The entire CDR3 sequence reads CSTGGTSVYNEQFF.